One and the same sample provided the 18 T cell receptor beta chains below, sequenced in a study of CD8 T cells in ankylosing spondylitis. TCRdb redid the calling of the 5' RACE reads with MiXCR, one entry per CDR3 protein. In the table there are a few hundred thousand distinct CDR3 sequences, 7% to 9% of which are singletons. Whole-study findings and limits: There was a TCR beta motif, made of several highly homologous variants, that appeared characteristic of ankylosing spondylitis blood.

Antigens of these TCRs are unknown. Sequencing was performed on blood, either unsorted or a sorted T cell fraction (not recorded which). Every receptor here comes from a male donor with ankylosing spondylitis.

This clonotype came up many times. The chain links TRBV27 to TRBJ2-3, with D maybe TRBD1 (5 bases). Trimming pared 0 bases from V and 2 bases from J, leaving 15 bases between. Per germline, CDR1 MNHEY and CDR2 SMNVEV (reference sequence). The CDR3 length is 17 residues. CDR3 amino acids: CASSLSLQGYFTDTQYF. DNA for the CDR3: TGTGCCAGCAGTTTATCCCTCCAGGGCTACTTCACAGATACGCAGTATTTT.

The table lists this clonotype with many counts. This chain links TRBV13 with TRBJ2-3, with no clear D. V was pared by 1 base and J by 2 bases, with 13 bases between. The CDR3 is made up of 16 amino acids. In germline, CDR1 is PRHDT, CDR2 FYEKMQ (reference sequence). The CDR3 region is CASSLAGRGTTDTQYF. Written as DNA, the CDR3 is TGTGCCAGCAGCTTAGCTGGGCGCGGAACCACAGATACGCAGTATTTT.

This clonotype was counted a few times. The chain is built from TRBV27 and TRBJ2-1, with TRBD2 as a possible D gene (6 bases). The CDR3 spans 15 residues. Between the trimmed V and J ends, which lost 3 bases and 7 bases, there was a span of 16 bases. From germline, CDR1 is MNHEY and CDR2 SMNVEV (reference sequence). In DNA form, the CDR3 reads TGTGCCAGCAGTTTGAGGGACTCCCCTATAAATGAGCAGTTCTTC. This gives the protein CASSLRDSPINEQFF.

The chain combines TRBV20-1 with TRBJ2-3; weak D call: TRBD1 (6 bases). This CDR3 is built from 15 residues. The V end lost 5 bases, the J end lost 0 bases, and 15 bases lay between the germline ends. Germline CDR1 DFQATT, CDR2 SNEGSKA (reference sequence). CDR3 DNA: TGCAGTGCTCCTCGGGCAGGGGAAAGCACAGATACGCAGTATTTT. This gives the protein CSAPRAGESTDTQYF.

This clonotype was detected a few times. V and J are TRBV12-3 or TRBV12-4 and TRBJ2-1; D is perhaps TRBD1 (6 bases). The ends were cut back, 5 bases at V and 3 bases at J, with 17 bases in the middle. The CDR3 loop spans 16 amino acids. The CDR3 here is CASSVGQGQFYNEQFF. The CDR3 DNA reads as TGTGCCAGCAGTGTAGGCCAAGGACAGTTCTACAATGAGCAGTTCTTC.

This clonotype has a handful of counts. A read error may account for a junction end that differs from germline. The chain carries TRBV5-1 and TRBJ1-5; TRBD1 matches at 9 bases. This CDR3 is built from 18 residues. Per germline, CDR1 SGHRS and CDR2 YFSETQ. CDR3 nucleotide sequence: TGCGCCAGCAGCTTGGGACCAACAGGGGGCTATGAGAATCAGCACCAGCATTTT. This translates into CASSLGPTGGYENQHQHF.

This clonotype appeared many times. This rearrangement joins TRBV2 to TRBJ1-1; D remains unclear. CDR3 size: 11 residues. The germline gives CDR1 SNHLY, CDR2 FYNNEI. The V end lost 7 bases, the J end lost 3 bases, and 6 bases lay between the germline ends. This CDR3 reads CASILDTEAFF. CDR3 nucleotides: TGTGCCAGCATCTTGGACACTGAAGCTTTCTTT.

This clonotype was observed a single time. This chain connects TRBV29-1 to TRBJ2-3, with TRBD1 identical over 7 bases. V lost 2 bases to trimming and J lost 6 bases; unmatched junction nucleotides: 17. In germline, CDR1 is SQVTM, CDR2 ANQGSEA. The CDR3 runs 17 residues. The CDR3 DNA reads TGCAGCGTTGAATTGAGGGGGCGGACATACATTATGGATACGCAGTATTTT. Amino acids: CSVELRGRTYIMDTQYF.

This chain connects TRBV12-3 or TRBV12-4 to TRBJ1-4; D remains unclear. The CDR3 covers 14 residues. The V end lost 6 bases, the J end lost 0 bases, and 8 bases lay between the germline ends. CDR3 sequence: CASRQTTTNEKLFF. CDR3 bases: TGTGCCAGCAGGCAGACGACAACTAATGAAAAACTGTTTTTT.

This clonotype occurred a few times. The chain couples TRBV27 to TRBJ1-5, with D possibly TRBD1 on 6 matching bases. The CDR3 length is 12 residues. Germline V gives CDR1 MNHEY, CDR2 SMNVEV (reference sequence). CDR3 sequence reads: CASSGGRQPQHF. Here the CDR3 DNA reads TGTGCTTCCTCGGGGGGCCGTCAGCCCCAGCATTTT.

The chain combines TRBV28 with TRBJ2-3; D is ambiguous. Germline V gives CDR1 MDHEN, CDR2 SYDVKM. The V end was cut by 5 bases, the J end by 9 bases, with 9 bases between. The CDR3 is made up of 11 amino acids. The CDR3 DNA is TGTGCCAGCAGTGAAACTCGAACGCAGTATTTT. Translating it yields CASSETRTQYF.

This clonotype was seen many times. The V and J genes are TRBV5-1 and TRBJ2-7; 13 nucleotides match TRBD2. From germline, CDR1 is SGHRS and CDR2 YFSETQ. The CDR3 runs to 15 residues. Trimming took 0 bases from V and 6 from J; bases not matched to a gene: 3. CDR3 in amino acids: CASSLGTSGSSEQYF. The CDR3 DNA reads as TGCGCCAGCAGCTTGGGGACTAGCGGGAGCAGCGAGCAGTACTTC.

The V call is TRBV29-1, the J call TRBJ2-6; D is undetermined. CDR1 and CDR2 (germline): SQVTM, ANQGSEA. The CDR3 contains 17 residues. Trimming cost V 2 bases and J 3 bases, with 17 bases left between them. The CDR3 coding sequence is TGCAGCGTTGAATCCACCCCGGACCTCTTTGGGGCCAACGTCCTGACTTTC. Residues: CSVESTPDLFGANVLTF.

The genes are TRBV5-6 and TRBJ2-7; 9 bases map to TRBD1. With 4 bases clipped from V and 3 bases from J, the junction kept 5 bases outside the gene matches. The CDR3 runs to 14 residues. From germline, CDR1 is SGHDT and CDR2 YYEEEE. The CDR3 loop reads CASSLTGQGYEQYF. The CDR3 nucleotides read TGTGCCAGCAGCCTAACGGGACAGGGCTACGAGCAGTACTTC.

This clonotype was seen at least ten times. V gene TRBV7-6 combines with J gene TRBJ2-3; unclear D gene. Germline values: CDR1 SGHVS, CDR2 FNYEAQ. V dropped 2 bases and J dropped 4 bases, with 13 bases sitting between them. CDR3 length: 15 residues. CDR3 loop: CASSLQYSRADTQYF. The CDR3 DNA is TGTGCCAGCAGCTTACAATACTCCCGAGCAGATACGCAGTATTTT.

Many counts were recorded for this clonotype. The CDR3 loop reads CASSPPRQGVTIGELFF. The CDR3 DNA reads as TGTGCCAGCAGCCCACCCAGACAGGGGGTTACGATCGGGGAGCTGTTTTTT. V usage is TRBV3-1 and J usage is TRBJ2-2; 9 bases align to TRBD1. CDR1 LGHDT and CDR2 YNNKEL come from the germline V gene (reference sequence). After removal of 4 bases from V and 7 bases from J, the junction contained 13 bases not matched to a gene. This CDR3 is 17 amino acids long.

CDR3 nucleotides: TGTGCCAGCAGGGCAGGGTTAGGGCCTTACGAGCAGTACTTC. Residues: CASRAGLGPYEQYF. The rearrangement uses TRBV12-3 or TRBV12-4 and TRBJ2-7; maybe TRBD1 (5 bases). The CDR3 covers 14 residues. Trimming shortened V by 6 bases and J by 4 bases, and 16 bases separated the two germline ends.

This clonotype was seen at least ten times. The chain carries TRBV6-1 and TRBJ2-2; 9 nucleotides line up with TRBD1. V dropped 3 bases and J dropped 5; count of bases not matched to a gene: 4. Germline assignment: CDR1 MNHNS and CDR2 SASEGT. This CDR3 contains 15 residues. CDR3 DNA: TGTGCCAGCAGTGACGGGACAGGGCTGACCGGGGAGCTGTTTTTT. It encodes CASSDGTGLTGELFF.